The clone carrying this T cell receptor beta chain has more than one count but fewer than ten. What it binds is unknown. The data belong to a study of PD-1 blockade in classical Hodgkin lymphoma. Study outcomes and limitations: Patients starting nivolumab under 1 year after ASCT were excluded.

V gave up 0 bases and J gave up 0 bases, with 4 bases separating them. CDR3 size: 14 residues. Germline loops: CDR1 SGHNT, CDR2 YYREEE (reference sequence). Relapse was seen in all patients after autologous stem cell transplantation, and brentuximab vedotin exposure was variable. Generated by immunoSEQ multiplex PCR, the TCRdb table keeps only in-frame clones and is missing some. The profile shows tens of thousands of clones, 70% of them singletons. The source material was peripheral blood mononuclear cells (PBMCs), sampled before the second cycle of nivolumab. The clonotype originates from a human donor with classical Hodgkin lymphoma. The chain has TRBV5-4 and TRBJ1-3, with D unresolved. CDR3 loop: CASSLGSSGNTIYF. The DNA for the CDR3 is TGTGCCAGCAGCTTGGGCAGCTCTGGAAACACCATATATTTT.